These 15 T cell receptor beta chains were all obtained from the same sample, sequenced in a study of radiation and T cells in renal cell carcinoma. The sample's time point: blood 4 weeks post-SBRT, at nephrectomy. Treatment indicated: 15 Gy SBRT to primary tumor, nephrectomy 4 weeks later. Sequencing used immunoSEQ multiplex PCR; TCRdb keeps in-frame clones, though not all of them. The table lists roughly 170,000 clones, roughly 90% of them singletons. The sample here was blood, taken from a patient whose treatment included radiotherapy and nephrectomy. These receptors came from a woman aged 50 to 60 with renal cell carcinoma.

V gene TRBV25-1 combines with J gene TRBJ1-2, with D possibly being TRBD1 (5 bases). The CDR3 consists of 14 residues. V was cut by 3 bases and J by 0 bases, with 8 bases left in between. Germline values: CDR1 MGHDK, CDR2 SYGVNS. The CDR3: CASSDWTTNYGYTF. CDR3 coding DNA: TGTGCCAGCAGTGATTGGACAACTAACTATGGCTACACCTTC.

The chain carries TRBV10-3 and TRBJ2-1; 15 nucleotides line up with TRBD2. Trimming cost V 4 bases and J 7 bases; bases outside gene matches: 5. The CDR3 is 16 amino acids. Looked up from germline, CDR1 is ENHRY and CDR2 is SYGVKD. CDR3 DNA: TGTGCCATCAGTGGGATGGGACTAGCGGGGGGTAATGAGCAGTTCTTC. Translation: CAISGMGLAGGNEQFF.

The gene calls are TRBV5-6 and TRBJ1-2; D perhaps matches TRBD1 (5 bases). The V end was cut by 0 bases, the J end by 4 bases, with 16 bases between. Germline V gene lookup returns CDR1 SGHDT and CDR2 YYEEEE. The CDR3 is 16 amino acids. CDR3 region: CASSLAGGLGAYGYTF. The CDR3 region has the DNA TGTGCCAGCAGCTTGGCAGGAGGGTTAGGGGCCTATGGCTACACCTTC.

The chain links TRBV19 to TRBJ2-7; 7 nucleotides line up with TRBD2. The CDR3 runs to 15 residues. With V trimmed by 4 bases and J by 2 bases, 8 bases remained unmatched. Germline CDR1 is LNHDA and CDR2 is SQIVND (reference sequence). The CDR3 bases are TGTGCCAGTAGTAAAACCCGCGGGGGTACCTACGAGCAGTACTTC. Its protein is CASSKTRGGTYEQYF.

V usage is TRBV5-4 and J usage is TRBJ1-1, with D uncertain. V was trimmed by 0 bases and J by 1 base, leaving 7 bases between them. Per the germline V gene, CDR1 is SGHNT and CDR2 is YYREEE (reference sequence). This CDR3 has 14 amino acids. In DNA form, the CDR3 reads TGTGCCAGCAGCTTGGAAAGGGCGAACACTGAAGCTTTCTTT. It codes for CASSLERANTEAFF.

CDR3: CASSSDGGPNSPLHF. DNA of the CDR3: TGTGCCAGCAGCTCGGACGGGGGGCCTAATTCACCCCTCCACTTT. The chain links TRBV7-9 to TRBJ1-6; tentative D call: TRBD1 (6 bases). CDR1 and CDR2 from the germline V gene are SEHNR and FQNEAQ (reference sequence). V was shortened by 4 bases and J by 6 bases, with 13 bases between the two germline ends. This CDR3 region has 15 residues.

The rearrangement links TRBV10-2 to TRBJ1-2; TRBD1 might be the D (6 bases). The CDR3 is 12 amino acids. Trimming removed 5 bases from V and 5 bases from J, with 9 bases in between. Germline V CDR1 and CDR2: WSHSY, SAAADI. The CDR3 DNA sequence: TGCGCCAGCAGTCTACAGGGTTATGGCTACACCTTC. It codes for CASSLQGYGYTF.

The chain uses TRBV19 and TRBJ1-3, with 8 bases fitting TRBD1. J was trimmed by 4 bases and V by 5 bases; bases with no gene match: 4. This CDR3 contains 14 residues. The germline V gene encodes CDR1 LNHDA and CDR2 SQIVND (reference sequence). The CDR3 here is CASSYTGGGNTIYF. The CDR3 nucleotides are TGTGCCAGTAGTTACACAGGGGGAGGAAACACCATATATTTT.

The chain recombines TRBV5-1 with TRBJ1-1; TRBD1 is a possible D gene (5 bases). V lost 0 bases and J 5 bases, leaving 14 bases between the germline ends. This CDR3 has 15 residues. The germline CDR1 and CDR2 sequences are SGHRS and YFSETQ. The CDR3 is CASSLVPRGETEAFF. Written as DNA, the CDR3 is TGCGCCAGCAGCTTGGTCCCAAGGGGCGAGACTGAAGCTTTCTTT.

The chain links TRBV19 to TRBJ1-2; 7 bases are shared with TRBD1. This CDR3 contains 15 residues. V trimming: 1 base; J trimming: 4 bases; junction bases outside the gene matches: 6. Germline CDR1 is LNHDA and CDR2 is SQIVND (reference sequence). The CDR3 is CASSIADRAIYGYTF. The CDR3 region has the DNA TGTGCCAGTAGTATAGCAGACAGGGCAATCTATGGCTACACCTTC.

This chain connects TRBV29-1 to TRBJ1-2; no clear D gene. The germline V and J ends were trimmed by 4 bases and 2 bases, with 11 bases remaining between them. The CDR3 covers 13 residues. Germline CDR1 and CDR2: SQVTM and ANQGSEA. The CDR3 sequence: CSVVVGINYGYTF. The CDR3 nucleotides read TGCAGCGTTGTGGTAGGGATCAACTATGGCTACACCTTC.

This chain joins TRBV7-9 and TRBJ1-5, with D possibly being TRBD1 (6 bases). Trimming stripped 6 bases from V and 3 bases from J, with 12 bases between. This CDR3 comprises 14 residues. Per the germline V gene, CDR1 is SEHNR and CDR2 is FQNEAQ (reference sequence). CDR3 in amino acids: CASSRGRVNQPQHF. The CDR3 DNA reads as TGTGCCAGCAGTAGGGGGAGGGTCAATCAGCCCCAGCATTTT. Drawing the rest from reference TRBV7-9 and TRBJ1-5, the complete variable domain is DTGVSQNPRHKITKRGQNVTFRCDPISEHNRLYWYRQTLGQGPEFLTYFQNEAQLEKSRLLSDRFSAERPKGSFSTLEIQRTEQGDSAMYLCASSRGRVNQPQHFGDGTRLSIL.

This clone occurred once. CDR3 region: CASSLAIRGTEAFF. Here the CDR3 DNA reads TGCGCCAGCAGCTTGGCCATAAGAGGCACTGAAGCTTTCTTT. The chain has TRBV5-1 and TRBJ1-1, with unresolved D. Germline values: CDR1 SGHRS, CDR2 YFSETQ. CDR3 length equals 14 residues. With 0 bases removed from V and 4 bases from J, the gap between germline ends came to 10 bases.

The V call is TRBV7-2, the J call TRBJ2-7; D uncertain. Germline V gene lookup returns CDR1 SGHTA and CDR2 FQGNSA. This CDR3 region has 15 residues. Trimming stripped 5 bases from V and 0 bases from J, with 14 bases between. The DNA of the CDR3 is TGTGCCAGCAGCACCGGCCGCCTCGTCTCCTACGAGCAGTACTTC. It translates to CASSTGRLVSYEQYF.

The V and J genes are TRBV29-1 and TRBJ2-3, with 7 bases identical to TRBD1. Per germline, CDR1 SQVTM and CDR2 ANQGSEA. V lost 4 bases and J lost 4; bases outside the gene matches: 5. The CDR3 spans 13 residues. In nucleotides, the CDR3 is TGCAGCGTTGCTGGGACAGTGTCAGATACGCAGTATTTT. Amino acid sequence: CSVAGTVSDTQYF.